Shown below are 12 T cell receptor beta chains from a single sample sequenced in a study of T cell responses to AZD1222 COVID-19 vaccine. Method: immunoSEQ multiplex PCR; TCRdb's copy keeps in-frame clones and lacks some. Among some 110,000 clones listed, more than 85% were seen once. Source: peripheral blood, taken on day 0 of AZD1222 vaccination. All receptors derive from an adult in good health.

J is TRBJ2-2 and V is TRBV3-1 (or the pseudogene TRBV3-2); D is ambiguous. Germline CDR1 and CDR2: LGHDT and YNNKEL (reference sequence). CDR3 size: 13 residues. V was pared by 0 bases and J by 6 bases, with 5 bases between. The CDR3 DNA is TGTGCCAGCAGCCAAGACCCTCCCGGGGAGCTGTTTTTT. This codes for CASSQDPPGELFF.

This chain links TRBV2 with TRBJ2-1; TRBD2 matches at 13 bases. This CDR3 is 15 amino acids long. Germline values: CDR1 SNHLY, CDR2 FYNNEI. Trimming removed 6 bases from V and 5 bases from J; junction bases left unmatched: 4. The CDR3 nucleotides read TGTGCCAGCAGAGCTGGACTAGCGGGGGACAATGAGCAGTTCTTC. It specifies CASRAGLAGDNEQFF.

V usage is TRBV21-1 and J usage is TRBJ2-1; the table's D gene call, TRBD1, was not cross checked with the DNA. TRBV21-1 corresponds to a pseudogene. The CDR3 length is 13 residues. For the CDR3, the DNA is TGTGCCAGCAGCACGGCAGGGTGGGGTGAGCAGTTCTTC. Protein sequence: CASSTAGWGEQFF.

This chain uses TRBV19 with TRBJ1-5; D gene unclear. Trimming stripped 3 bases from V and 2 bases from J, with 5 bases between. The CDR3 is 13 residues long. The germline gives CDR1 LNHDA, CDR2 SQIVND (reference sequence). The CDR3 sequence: CASSIEGNQPQHF. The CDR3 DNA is TGTGCCAGTAGTATCGAGGGCAATCAGCCCCAGCATTTT.

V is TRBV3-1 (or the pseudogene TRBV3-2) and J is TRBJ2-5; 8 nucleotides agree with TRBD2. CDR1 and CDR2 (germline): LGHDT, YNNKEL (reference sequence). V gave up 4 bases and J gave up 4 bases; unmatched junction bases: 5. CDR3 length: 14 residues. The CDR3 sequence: CASSPGLGGETQYF. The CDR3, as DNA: TGTGCCAGCAGCCCGGGACTAGGAGGAGAGACCCAGTACTTC.

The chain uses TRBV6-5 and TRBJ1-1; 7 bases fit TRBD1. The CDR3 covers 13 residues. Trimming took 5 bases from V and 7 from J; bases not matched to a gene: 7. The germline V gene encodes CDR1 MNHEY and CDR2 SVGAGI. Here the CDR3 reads CASSQSGTVEAFF. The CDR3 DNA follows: TGTGCCAGCAGTCAATCTGGGACAGTTGAAGCTTTCTTT.

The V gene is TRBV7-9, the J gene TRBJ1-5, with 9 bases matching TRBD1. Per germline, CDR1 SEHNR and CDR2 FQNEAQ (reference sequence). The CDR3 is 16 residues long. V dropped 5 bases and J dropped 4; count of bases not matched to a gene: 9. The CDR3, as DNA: TGTGCCAGCAGCACCGGGACAGGGTCTCGGAATCAGCCCCAGCATTTT. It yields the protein CASSTGTGSRNQPQHF. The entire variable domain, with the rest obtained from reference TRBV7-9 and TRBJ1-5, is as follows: DTGVSQNPRHKITKRGQNVTFRCDPISEHNRLYWYRQTLGQGPEFLTYFQNEAQLEKSRLLSDRFSAERPKGSFSTLEIQRTEQGDSAMYLCASSTGTGSRNQPQHFGDGTRLSIL.

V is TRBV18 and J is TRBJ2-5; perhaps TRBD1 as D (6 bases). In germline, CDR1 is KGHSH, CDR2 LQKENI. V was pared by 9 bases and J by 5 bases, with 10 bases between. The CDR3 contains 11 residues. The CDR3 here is CASKGGETQYF. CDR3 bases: TGTGCCAGTAAAGGGGGTGAGACCCAGTACTTC.

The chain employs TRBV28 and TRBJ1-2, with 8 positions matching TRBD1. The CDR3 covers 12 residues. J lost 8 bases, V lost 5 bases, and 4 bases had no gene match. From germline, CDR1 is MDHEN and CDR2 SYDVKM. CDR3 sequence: CASSLGQGGYTF. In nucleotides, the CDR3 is TGTGCCAGCAGTCTCGGACAGGGAGGCTACACCTTC.

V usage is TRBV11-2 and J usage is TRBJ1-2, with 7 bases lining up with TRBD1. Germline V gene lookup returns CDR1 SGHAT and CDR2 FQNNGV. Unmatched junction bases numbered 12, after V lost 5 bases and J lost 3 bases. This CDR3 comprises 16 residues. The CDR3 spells CASSRTTGTAHYGYTF. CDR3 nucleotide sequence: TGTGCCAGCAGCCGAACTACCGGGACAGCTCACTATGGCTACACCTTC.

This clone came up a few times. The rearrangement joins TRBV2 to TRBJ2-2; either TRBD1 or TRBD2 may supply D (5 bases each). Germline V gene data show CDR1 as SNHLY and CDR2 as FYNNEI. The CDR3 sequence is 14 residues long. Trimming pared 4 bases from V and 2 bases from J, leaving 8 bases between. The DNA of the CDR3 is TGTGCCAGCAGTGCCAGGGACAACACCGGGGAGCTGTTTTTT. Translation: CASSARDNTGELFF.

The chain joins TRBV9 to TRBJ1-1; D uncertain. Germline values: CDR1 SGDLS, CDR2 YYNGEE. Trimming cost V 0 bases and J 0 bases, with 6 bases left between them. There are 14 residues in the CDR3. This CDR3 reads CASSVDQVNTEAFF. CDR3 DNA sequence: TGTGCCAGCAGCGTAGATCAGGTGAACACTGAAGCTTTCTTT.